A single sample gave rise to the 21 T cell receptor beta chains below, sequenced in a study of technical replicates of blood from several donors. The data were produced by immunoSEQ multiplex PCR, yet TCRdb's version contains in-frame clones alone and is incomplete. The sample has over 75,000 clones; 95% to 98% are singletons. The sequenced sample was T cells isolated from PBMCs. These receptors were taken from a human donor in good health.

V is TRBV15 and J is TRBJ2-7; 10 bases fit TRBD1. CDR1 LNHNV and CDR2 YYDKDF come from the germline V gene (reference sequence). V was pared by 3 bases and J by 3 bases, with 5 bases of the junction left unmatched. The CDR3 consists of 15 residues. This CDR3 is CATSSGDRGNYEQYF. As DNA, the CDR3 is TGTGCCACCAGCAGCGGGGACAGGGGTAACTACGAGCAGTACTTC.

This chain joins TRBV7-8 and TRBJ1-2; 9 bases line up with TRBD1. The CDR3 length is 13 residues. Trimming took 6 bases from V and 6 from J; bases not matched to a gene: 5. Germline loops: CDR1 SGHVS, CDR2 FQNEAQ. For the CDR3, the DNA is TGTGCCAGCAGTTCGAGGACAGGGGATGGCTACACCTTC. Its translation: CASSSRTGDGYTF.

The genes are TRBV12-5 and TRBJ2-5; D remains ambiguous. Trimming left V 2 bases short and J 5 bases short, with 12 bases between. Germline V gene lookup returns CDR1 LGHNT and CDR2 FRNRAP. The CDR3 is made up of 14 amino acids. This CDR3 is CASGLTGYEETQYF. The CDR3, as DNA: TGTGCTAGTGGTTTGACCGGGTATGAGGAGACCCAGTACTTC.

This clone occurred once. Other DNA sequences in the sample encode the same CDR3. The V gene is TRBV4-1, the J gene TRBJ2-7, with TRBD2 as a possible D gene (5 bases). This CDR3 region has 15 residues. The V end was cut by 1 base, the J end by 0 bases, with 10 bases between. Per germline, CDR1 MGHRA and CDR2 YSYEKL. The CDR3, as DNA: TGCGCCAGCAGCCAAGGAGGAGGCAGCTCCTACGAGCAGTACTTC. Translation: CASSQGGGSSYEQYF.

This chain connects TRBV5-1 to TRBJ2-1, with TRBD1 matching over 8 bases. This CDR3 spans 15 amino acids. V lost 3 bases and J lost 7; bases outside the gene matches: 9. CDR1 is SGHRS, CDR2 YFSETQ, per germline. CDR3 nucleotide sequence: TGCGCCAGCAGCTCGGAGCAGGACAGGGTGAATGAGCAGTTCTTC. Translating it yields CASSSEQDRVNEQFF.

The chain is built from TRBV2 and TRBJ1-2; possible D gene TRBD1, 5 bases. Looked up from germline, CDR1 is SNHLY and CDR2 is FYNNEI. Trimming took off 4 bases at V and 8 bases at J, with 17 bases between the two ends. The CDR3 totals 14 residues. The CDR3 DNA reads TGTGCCAGCAGTGTGGGCAGGGAACGTCGAGGCTACACCTTC. As protein: CASSVGRERRGYTF.

The chain carries TRBV29-1 and TRBJ1-5; 7 nucleotides line up with TRBD1. The V gene end was trimmed by 4 bases and the J gene end by 6 bases; junction bases not matched to a gene: 9. Germline V CDR1 and CDR2: SQVTM, ANQGSEA. The CDR3 is made up of 14 amino acids. CDR3 nucleotides: TGCAGCGTTGTGCAGGGGGTTGGCGGTCAGCCCCAGCATTTT. Protein sequence: CSVVQGVGGQPQHF.

The rearrangement joins TRBV6-5 to TRBJ2-5; the D gene is possibly TRBD2 (6 bases). The CDR3 is made up of 14 amino acids. Trimming removed 0 bases from V and 4 bases from J, with 9 bases in between. The germline V gene has CDR1 MNHEY and CDR2 SVGAGI. CDR3 nucleotides: TGTGCCAGCAGTTACTCGCAGGGACTAGAGACCCAGTACTTC. Translating gives CASSYSQGLETQYF.

CDR3: CASSYWGVDEKLFF. In nucleotides, the CDR3 is TGTGCCAGCAGTTACTGGGGGGTTGATGAAAAACTGTTTTTT. V usage is TRBV6-5 and J usage is TRBJ1-4; a possible D gene is TRBD1 (5 bases). CDR3 size: 14 residues. Trimming left V 1 base short and J 6 bases short, with 9 bases between. Germline CDR1 is MNHEY and CDR2 is SVGAGI.

This sequence joins TRBV5-1 and TRBJ1-4; D gene ambiguous. CDR1 is SGHRS, CDR2 YFSETQ, per germline. This CDR3 has 15 residues. With 0 bases removed from V and 2 bases from J, the gap between germline ends came to 8 bases. Here the CDR3 reads CASSLEPVTNEKLFF. The CDR3 DNA is TGCGCCAGCAGCTTGGAACCGGTGACTAATGAAAAACTGTTTTTT.

The chain employs TRBV5-6 and TRBJ2-5, with 7 bases identical to TRBD1. After removal of 2 bases from V and 13 bases from J, the junction contained 8 bases not matched to a gene. The CDR3 spans 12 residues. CDR1 SGHDT and CDR2 YYEEEE come from the germline V gene. The DNA of the CDR3 is TGTGCCAGCAGCTTAGGACAGGACTCTTTGTACTTC. This translates into CASSLGQDSLYF.

V gene TRBV6-5 combines with J gene TRBJ1-2; D may be TRBD1 (6 bases). V lost 2 bases and J 6 bases, leaving 19 bases between the germline ends. The CDR3 sequence is 16 residues long. Germline CDR1 reads MNHEY; CDR2 reads SVGAGI. As DNA, the CDR3 is TGTGCCAGCAGTTACCTTAAAAGGGGGGGCTTGGATGGCTACACCTTC. It yields the protein CASSYLKRGGLDGYTF.

J is TRBJ2-5 and V is TRBV14, with 10 bases identical to TRBD2. Germline V gene lookup returns CDR1 SGHDN and CDR2 FVKESK. This CDR3 spans 16 amino acids. V lost 1 base to trimming and J lost 4 bases; unmatched junction nucleotides: 6. Here the CDR3 reads CASSQVSGGAGETQYF. DNA for the CDR3: TGTGCCAGCAGCCAAGTGAGCGGGGGGGCCGGAGAGACCCAGTACTTC.

The chain has TRBV5-4 and TRBJ2-1; 9 bases align to TRBD2. V was pared by 7 bases and J by 5 bases, with 7 bases of the junction left unmatched. This CDR3 has 14 amino acids. Germline V gene sequence: CDR1 SGHNT, CDR2 YYREEE (reference sequence). As DNA, the CDR3 is TGTGCCAGCGCGAGGGCTAGCGGGAACAATGAGCAGTTCTTC. The encoded protein is CASARASGNNEQFF.

This clone has a single count. The genes are TRBV9 and TRBJ1-1, with D uncertain. This CDR3 region has 12 residues. Germline-derived CDR1 and CDR2 are SGDLS and YYNGEE. V was clipped by 4 bases and J by 8 bases, with 12 bases between them. The CDR3 is CASSRERSEAFF. CDR3 DNA sequence: TGTGCCAGCAGCCGCGAGAGGTCGGAAGCTTTCTTT.

This sequence joins TRBV5-1 and TRBJ2-5; perhaps TRBD2 as D (6 bases). CDR3 size: 14 residues. The V end lost 0 bases, the J end lost 4 bases, and 10 bases lay between the germline ends. CDR1 is SGHRS and CDR2 is YFSETQ in the germline V gene. The CDR3 DNA reads TGCGCCAGCAGCTTGGGACTAGACGCAGAGACCCAGTACTTC. It encodes CASSLGLDAETQYF.

This clone has only one observation. The CDR3 DNA is TGCAGCGTCCTTGATGGGACAGGGAACCTCTTTGTTACAGATACGCAGTATTTT. Its translation is CSVLDGTGNLFVTDTQYF. The rearrangement joins TRBV29-1 to TRBJ2-3, with 9 bases that match TRBD1. The CDR3 sequence is 18 residues long. Germline assignment: CDR1 SQVTM and CDR2 ANQGSEA. V lost 6 bases, J lost 3 bases, and 19 bases stayed unmatched.

The CDR3 loop reads CASSLWTATYEQYF. The CDR3 DNA reads TGTGCCAGCAGCCTTTGGACAGCCACCTACGAGCAGTACTTC. This chain connects TRBV11-2 to TRBJ2-7; tentative D call: TRBD1 (6 bases). The CDR3 totals 14 residues. Germline CDR1 is SGHAT and CDR2 is FQNNGV. V dropped 5 bases and J dropped 2 bases, with 13 bases sitting between them. The full variable domain, completed using reference TRBV11-2 and TRBJ2-7, is EAGVAQSPRYKIIEKRQSVAFWCNPISGHATLYWYQQILGQGPKLLIQFQNNGVVDDSQLPKDRFSAERLKGVDSTLKIQPAKLEDSAVYLCASSLWTATYEQYFGPGTRLTVT.

CDR3 in DNA: TGTGCCAGCAGCTTAGATTACGGCGGGAGTCGCGAGCAGTACTTC. It codes for CASSLDYGGSREQYF. The chain uses TRBV11-3 and TRBJ2-7, with 7 bases that match TRBD2. With 0 bases clipped from V and 6 bases from J, the junction kept 8 bases outside the gene matches. Germline V gene lookup returns CDR1 SGHNT and CDR2 YENEEA. This CDR3 region has 15 residues.

This chain joins TRBV28 and TRBJ2-5, with unresolved D. The CDR3 runs to 14 residues. From germline, CDR1 is MDHEN and CDR2 SYDVKM. Trimming took 5 bases from V and 5 from J, leaving 15 bases between them. The DNA for the CDR3 is TGTGCCAGCAGTGACCCTGTAGCCATGGAGACCCAGTACTTC. Translation: CASSDPVAMETQYF. The full variable domain, completed using reference TRBV28 and TRBJ2-5, is DVKVTQSSRYLVKRTGEKVFLECVQDMDHENMFWYRQDPGLGLRLIYFSYDVKMKEKGDIPEGYSVSREKKERFSLILESASTNQTSMYLCASSDPVAMETQYFGPGTRLLVL.

The gene calls are TRBV25-1 and TRBJ2-2; TRBD2 matches 10 bases. V trimming: 7 bases; J trimming: 4 bases; junction bases outside the gene matches: 12. Germline CDR1 MGHDK, CDR2 SYGVNS. The CDR3 contains 17 residues. The CDR3 DNA reads TGTGCCAGCAATTCTCTAGCGGGAGAAGTTGGCACCGGGGAGCTGTTTTTT. It codes for CASNSLAGEVGTGELFF.